This is a list of T cell receptor beta chains from one sample in a study of T cells in Graves' hyperthyroidism and ophthalmopathy. In TCRdb, the multiplex PCR reads were re-called with MiXCR into one record per CDR3 protein. This sample has approximately 530,000 distinct CDR3 sequences, with about a sixth found just once. The sample taken for sequencing was blood. These TCRs come from a woman in her late teens or twenties with Graves' hyperthyroidism. CDR3s include the opening cysteine and the closing phenylalanine or tryptophan. D genes are given only for firm matches. Size tells how often a clone was seen (once, few, many) or the class of an expanded clone, and some rows leave it out.

size: many; J: TRBJ2-3; D: -; length: 18; V: TRBV7-2; DNA: TGTGCCAGCAGCACAAGGGCGGGGACATTCTCTAGCACAGATACGCAGTATTTT; CDR3: CASSTRAGTFSSTDTQYF
size: many; J: TRBJ2-1; D: TRBD2; length: 17; V: TRBV2; DNA: TGTGCCAGCAGTGGGGTCAACGCGGGAGGGTTTATCTATGAGCAGTTCTTC; CDR3: CASSGVNAGGFIYEQFF
size: -; J: TRBJ2-2; D: TRBD2; length: 17; V: TRBV5-6; DNA: TGTGCCAGCAGCTTGGGCTTTACTAGCGGGGGGCCCGGGGAGCTGTTTTTT; CDR3: CASSLGFTSGGPGELFF
size: few; J: TRBJ1-6; D: -; length: 13; V: TRBV6-2/TRBV6-3; DNA: TGTGCCAGCAGTTACCCGGGGAATTCACCCCTCCACTTT; CDR3: CASSYPGNSPLHF
size: -; J: TRBJ2-5; D: TRBD2; length: 17; V: TRBV12-3/TRBV12-4; DNA: TGTGCCAGCAGTGTCAAACTAGCGGGGGTACACCAAGAGACCCAGTACTTC; CDR3: CASSVKLAGVHQETQYF
size: few; J: TRBJ2-7; D: TRBD1; length: 15; V: TRBV11-2; DNA: TGTGCCAGCAGCAGTCTCCGGGACAGCTCCTTCGAGCAGTACTTC; CDR3: CASSSLRDSSFEQYF
size: -; J: TRBJ2-2; D: -; length: 13; V: TRBV3-1; DNA: TGTGCCAGCACCAAGACTAGTACCGGGGAGCTGTTTTTT; CDR3: CASTKTSTGELFF
size: few; J: TRBJ1-1; D: -; length: 14; V: TRBV12-3/TRBV12-4; DNA: TGTGCCAGCAGCCTCGAGTGGGGTACCGGTGAAGCTTTCTTT; CDR3: CASSLEWGTGEAFF
size: many; J: TRBJ1-5; D: -; length: 13; V: TRBV6-1; DNA: TGTGCCAGCAGCGAGAGGGGGAATCAGCCCCAGCATTTT; CDR3: CASSERGNQPQHF
size: many; J: TRBJ2-3; D: TRBD1; length: 15; V: TRBV24-1; DNA: TGTGCCACCTCGGGACAGGGGTTATGGAGAGATACGCAGTATTTT; CDR3: CATSGQGLWRDTQYF
size: many; J: TRBJ1-1; D: -; length: 11; V: TRBV29-1; DNA: TGCAGCGTTGGGGGACGGGAAGAAGCTTTCTTT; CDR3: CSVGGREEAFF